This is a list of T cell receptor beta chains from one sample in a study of blood T cells in healthy people across ages. MiXCR was run by TCRdb on the 5' RACE reads, yielding one entry per CDR3 protein. In the table there are 1.5 million to 2 million distinct CDR3 sequences, approximately 28% of which are singletons. The sample comprised blood. All receptors come from a woman aged 25 to 39 in good health. Both conserved end residues are part of each CDR3. D genes are given only for firm matches. Size is stated for part of the rows, as once, few or many counts, or as a class when the clone is expanded.

- | TRBJ1-1 | - | TRBV29-1 | CSVDRVATEAFF | TGCAGCGTTGATCGAGTTGCGACTGAAGCTTTCTTT
few | TRBJ2-7 | - | TRBV11-2 | CASSLDTPGYEQYF | TGTGCCAGCAGCTTAGATACACCCGGCTACGAGCAGTACTTC
few | TRBJ2-6 | - | TRBV19 | CASSIMGANVLTF | TGTGCCAGTAGTATAATGGGGGCCAACGTCCTGACTTTC
- | TRBJ1-2 | TRBD1 | TRBV7-6 | CASSNTAGGGYGYTF | TGTGCCAGCAGCAATACGGCAGGGGGCGGCTATGGCTACACCTTC
few | TRBJ2-1 | - | TRBV6-2/TRBV6-3 | CASHGGFRNEQFF | TGTGCCAGCCATGGGGGCTTTCGAAATGAGCAGTTCTTC
few | TRBJ1-5 | - | TRBV6-5 | CASSYASGQPQHF | TGTGCCAGCAGTTACGCCAGCGGTCAGCCCCAGCATTTT
few | TRBJ2-5 | TRBD2 | TRBV7-8 | CASSSRTSGTRETQYF | TGTGCCAGCAGCTCCCGGACTAGCGGGACGCGAGAGACCCAGTACTTC
- | TRBJ1-2 | - | TRBV4-1 | CASSQGTATGYGYTF | TGCGCCAGCAGCCAAGGAACGGCGACGGGTTATGGCTACACCTTC
- | TRBJ2-7 | TRBD1 | TRBV2 | CASRASGQKTYEQYF | TGTGCCAGCAGGGCGTCGGGACAGAAAACCTACGAGCAGTACTTC
- | TRBJ2-4 | - | TRBV15 | CATSSLSVAKNIQYF | TGTGCCACCAGCAGCCTCTCCGTAGCCAAAAACATTCAGTACTTC
- | TRBJ2-3 | - | TRBV9 | CATSPKYSTDTQYF | TGTGCCACCTCTCCCAAATATAGCACAGATACGCAGTATTTT
few | TRBJ2-7 | - | TRBV28 | CASSLSLVQIRYF | TGTGCCAGCAGTTTATCCCTAGTCCAAATCAGGTACTTC
many | TRBJ1-4 | TRBD1 | TRBV29-1 | CSVGRTGDATNEKLFF | TGCAGCGTTGGGAGGACAGGGGATGCAACTAATGAAAAACTGTTTTTT
- | TRBJ1-5 | - | TRBV5-1 | CASSPDGQPNQPQHF | TGCGCCAGCAGCCCGGATGGACAGCCCAATCAGCCCCAGCATTTT
- | TRBJ2-3 | - | TRBV4-3 | CASSPGILAGTDTQYF | TGCGCCAGCAGCCCGGGCATATTAGCGGGCACAGATACGCAGTATTTT
few | TRBJ1-5 | TRBD1 | TRBV27 | CASSRGQNNQPQHF | TGTGCCAGCAGTCGGGGACAGAACAATCAGCCCCAGCATTTT
many | TRBJ2-7 | - | TRBV12-3/TRBV12-4 | CASSLSYGFGEQYF | TGTGCCAGCAGTTTAAGTTACGGGTTTGGTGAGCAGTACTTC
- | TRBJ1-1 | - | TRBV3-1 | CASSLWEVRGTEAFF | TGTGCCAGCAGCCTATGGGAGGTGAGGGGAACTGAAGCTTTCTTT
few | TRBJ2-3 | - | TRBV12-3/TRBV12-4 | CASSSDRLSQYF | TGTGCCAGCAGTTCCGACAGGCTATCGCAGTATTTT
once | TRBJ2-1 | - | TRBV5-1 | CASSLKAGPSYNEQFF | TGCGCCAGCAGCTTAAAGGCGGGACCCTCCTACAATGAGCAGTTCTTC